These 24 T cell receptor beta chains originate from one sample sequenced in a study of brain T cells in children with intractable seizures (dated by TCRdb to about 2021). The time point label corresponds to: blood from clinic visit 5 months post-surgery; TSC patient then seizure free. The method behind the library was the immunoSEQ multiplex PCR assay. Not all clones reach the TCRdb copy of this immuneACCESS table, which keeps in-frame sequences only. Checked studies attribute under half of the gap to unresolved V genes and leave the rest unexplained. For this sample there are about 350,000 clones; 93% appear just once. 5% to 7% of the sample is in the top ten clones. Material: peripheral blood, obtained 5 to 6 months after surgery. The origin of the receptors is a boy under two years old with tuberous sclerosis and intractable seizures.

This sequence joins TRBV20-1 and TRBJ2-7, with D tentatively TRBD2 (5 bases). CDR3 length: 11 residues. Between the trimmed V and J ends, which lost 6 bases and 3 bases, there was a span of 9 bases. Germline lookup yields CDR1 DFQATT and CDR2 SNEGSKA (reference sequence). The CDR3 DNA follows: TGCAGTGCCCCCGACTACTACGAGCAGTACTTC. Encoded protein: CSAPDYYEQYF.

J is TRBJ2-7 and V is TRBV6-5; weak D call: TRBD1 (5 bases). Germline V gene sequence: CDR1 MNHEY, CDR2 SVGAGI. V lost 10 bases and J 2 bases, leaving 15 bases between the germline ends. This CDR3 is 13 amino acids long. CDR3 DNA: TGTGCCACCGAAGGGGCAGTGACCTACGAGCAGTACTTC. It encodes CATEGAVTYEQYF.

V gene TRBV19 combines with J gene TRBJ2-1, with D perhaps TRBD1 (6 bases). CDR1 is LNHDA, CDR2 SQIVND, per germline (reference sequence). The germline V and J ends were trimmed by 2 bases and 5 bases, with 13 bases remaining between them. The CDR3 runs to 15 residues. CDR3 nucleotides: TGTGCCAGTAGTATATCAGGGGACCTCGACAATGAGCAGTTCTTC. Its translation: CASSISGDLDNEQFF.

The rearrangement uses TRBV19 and TRBJ2-7; TRBD2 aligns across 8 bases. The CDR3 is 17 amino acids. Per germline, CDR1 LNHDA and CDR2 SQIVND (reference sequence). Trimming removed 6 bases from V and 6 bases from J; junction bases left unmatched: 19. The CDR3: CASRRQAGGSMTGEQYF. In DNA form, the CDR3 reads TGTGCCAGTAGACGACAGGCGGGGGGATCTATGACGGGCGAGCAGTACTTC.

This chain joins TRBV10-2 and TRBJ2-1; 7 positions match TRBD1. CDR3 length: 13 amino acids. CDR1 is WSHSY, CDR2 SAAADI, per germline. Trimming cost V 8 bases and J 4 bases; bases outside gene matches: 5. CDR3 DNA: TGCGCCAGCGGACAGACAGGGTACAATGAGCAGTTCTTC. This encodes CASGQTGYNEQFF.

This chain joins TRBV19 and TRBJ1-2, with D tentatively TRBD1 (5 bases). The CDR3 has 15 amino acids. Trimming pared 5 bases from V and 6 bases from J, leaving 19 bases between. Germline assignment: CDR1 LNHDA and CDR2 SQIVND (reference sequence). CDR3 nucleotide sequence: TGTGCCAGTAGTGGCTACGAAGGGGCGGGGGATGGCTACACCTTC. Translating gives CASSGYEGAGDGYTF.

The chain couples TRBV7-6 to TRBJ1-1; D is possibly TRBD1 (6 bases). The CDR3 runs to 11 residues. CDR1 and CDR2 from the germline V gene are SGHVS and FNYEAQ. V was clipped by 1 base and J by 11 bases, with 8 bases between them. The CDR3 here is CASSLDRVAFF. CDR3 bases: TGTGCCAGCAGCTTAGACAGGGTGGCTTTCTTT.

The chain combines TRBV29-1 with TRBJ1-2, with D unclear. The ends were cut back, 4 bases at V and 5 bases at J, with 14 bases in the middle. Germline V gives CDR1 SQVTM, CDR2 ANQGSEA. The CDR3 extends over 13 amino acids. The CDR3 DNA is TGCAGCGTTGTGGAGACCCGTATGTATGGCTACACCTTC. Protein product: CSVVETRMYGYTF.

This sequence joins TRBV5-1 and TRBJ1-3; 9 bases agree with TRBD1. With V trimmed by 4 bases and J by 2 bases, 13 bases remained unmatched. CDR1 is SGHRS, CDR2 YFSETQ, per germline. The CDR3 extends over 18 amino acids. The CDR3: CASSPLGDRVGAGNTIYF. CDR3 coding DNA: TGCGCCAGCAGCCCCCTTGGGGACAGGGTGGGAGCTGGAAACACCATATATTTT.

J is TRBJ2-5 and V is TRBV7-9, with D tentatively TRBD1 or TRBD2 (6 bases each). The CDR3 loop spans 16 amino acids. The V gene lost 5 bases and the J gene lost 2 bases, with 18 bases spanning the gap. Per the germline V gene, CDR1 is SEHNR and CDR2 is FQNEAQ (reference sequence). Here the CDR3 reads CASSPTQGGQQETQYF. For the CDR3, the DNA is TGTGCCAGCAGCCCGACACAGGGAGGACAACAAGAGACCCAGTACTTC.

This clone was observed once. V and J are TRBV10-2 and TRBJ2-7; perhaps TRBD1 as D (5 bases). CDR1 and CDR2 (germline): WSHSY, SAAADI. This CDR3 spans 15 amino acids. Trimming took 2 bases from V and 3 from J, leaving 14 bases between them. CDR3 in amino acids: CASSERWGRRYEQYF. In nucleotides, the CDR3 is TGCGCCAGCAGTGAGAGATGGGGCAGGCGCTACGAGCAGTACTTC.

The chain is built from TRBV4-1 and TRBJ2-2, with 8 bases fitting TRBD2. Unmatched junction bases numbered 3, after V lost 3 bases and J lost 3 bases. CDR1 and CDR2 from the germline V gene are MGHRA and YSYEKL. The CDR3 has 15 amino acids. CDR3 sequence: CASSHGGAYTGELFF. In DNA, the CDR3 is TGCGCCAGCAGCCACGGGGGGGCTTACACCGGGGAGCTGTTTTTT.

The rearrangement joins TRBV28 to TRBJ2-1; D is uncertain. CDR3 size: 12 residues. Trimming shortened V by 2 bases and J by 8 bases, and 7 bases separated the two germline ends. CDR1 is MDHEN and CDR2 is SYDVKM in the germline V gene. The CDR3 protein is CASSLGDDEQFF. CDR3 bases: TGTGCCAGCAGTTTAGGCGACGATGAGCAGTTCTTC.

This clone was detected once. This chain links TRBV3-1 (or the pseudogene TRBV3-2) with TRBJ1-1; TRBD1 matches 8 bases. Germline CDR1 and CDR2: LGHDT and YNNKEL (reference sequence). The V segment lost 4 bases and the J segment 1 base; nucleotides outside the gene matches: 8. The CDR3 contains 16 residues. The CDR3 coding sequence is TGTGCCAGCAGCCTCGACAGGGGAGACGGGAACACTGAAGCTTTCTTT. Protein product: CASSLDRGDGNTEAFF.

This chain connects TRBV6-5 to TRBJ2-7; TRBD1 agrees at 10 bases. Per the germline V gene, CDR1 is MNHEY and CDR2 is SVGAGI. The CDR3 sequence is 13 residues long. The V and J ends lost 4 bases and 3 bases, in that order; junction bases with no gene match: 0. CDR3 sequence: CASSWTGGYEQYF. The CDR3 nucleotides are TGTGCCAGCAGTTGGACAGGGGGCTACGAGCAGTACTTC.

The rearrangement links TRBV11-3 to TRBJ2-3; 15 bases are a match to TRBD2. Germline CDR1 and CDR2: SGHNT and YENEEA. Unmatched junction bases numbered 1, after V lost 3 bases and J lost 0 bases. The CDR3 is made up of 17 amino acids. The CDR3 loop reads CASSLGLAGGSTDTQYF. The CDR3, as DNA: TGTGCCAGCAGCTTGGGACTAGCGGGAGGAAGCACAGATACGCAGTATTTT.

The CDR3 DNA reads TGTGCCAGCTCACTAACGGACAGCTATGGCTACACCTTC. Its protein product is CASSLTDSYGYTF. This chain uses TRBV18 with TRBJ1-2; possible D gene TRBD1, 6 bases. Germline V lookup: CDR1 KGHSH, CDR2 LQKENI. The CDR3 runs to 13 residues. The germline V and J ends were trimmed by 4 bases and 4 bases, with 10 bases remaining between them.

The chain uses TRBV13 and TRBJ2-3, with a weak D call TRBD2 (5 bases). The V and J ends lost 5 bases and 3 bases respectively, with 15 bases between them. The CDR3 is made up of 15 amino acids. Germline CDR1 and CDR2: PRHDT and FYEKMQ (reference sequence). The CDR3 nucleotides are TGTGCCAGCAGCCCCCGGGATCTGAGAACAGATACGCAGTATTTT. Protein product: CASSPRDLRTDTQYF.

In this sample, this clone turned up a few times. The chain couples TRBV2 to TRBJ1-2; 10 bases align to TRBD1. The CDR3 sequence is 15 residues long. Germline values: CDR1 SNHLY, CDR2 FYNNEI. The V gene end was trimmed by 6 bases and the J gene end by 0 bases; junction bases not matched to a gene: 4. CDR3 amino acids: CASRAGTGANYGYTF. CDR3 DNA sequence: TGTGCCAGCAGGGCCGGGACAGGGGCTAACTATGGCTACACCTTC.

The chain joins TRBV5-1 to TRBJ2-2; 7 nucleotides align to TRBD1. The trim removed 4 bases at V and 3 bases at J, leaving 12 bases unmatched. The germline gives CDR1 SGHRS, CDR2 YFSETQ. There are 17 residues in the CDR3. The CDR3, as DNA: TGCGCCAGCAGCACCGACAGGGTGTTCCTGGACACCGGGGAGCTGTTTTTT. Translated: CASSTDRVFLDTGELFF.

The V gene is TRBV9, the J gene TRBJ2-1, with D perhaps matching TRBD2 (5 bases). Germline CDR1 SGDLS, CDR2 YYNGEE. V gave up 3 bases and J gave up 10 bases, with 17 bases separating them. The CDR3 is 14 amino acids. CDR3 DNA sequence: TGTGCCAGCAGCGCCGAGGACTGGCGAGGGGAGCAGTTCTTC. Encoded protein: CASSAEDWRGEQFF.

The chain uses TRBV15 and TRBJ2-7, with no clear D. This CDR3 has 13 amino acids. Germline V gene sequence: CDR1 LNHNV, CDR2 YYDKDF (reference sequence). Between the trimmed V and J ends, which lost 0 bases and 6 bases, there was a span of 9 bases. The CDR3 sequence: CATSRERTLEQYF. Here the CDR3 DNA reads TGTGCCACCAGCAGAGAACGCACCCTCGAGCAGTACTTC. Full variable domain (missing parts from reference TRBV15 and TRBJ2-7): DAMVIQNPRYQVTQFGKPVTLSCSQTLNHNVMYWYQQKSSQAPKLLFHYYDKDFNNEADTPDNFQSRRPNTSFCFLDIRSPGLGDTAMYLCATSRERTLEQYFGPGTRLTVT.

The chain carries TRBV14 and TRBJ1-2; D gene unclear. Germline-derived CDR1 and CDR2 are SGHDN and FVKESK. The CDR3 consists of 14 residues. V was cut by 0 bases and J by 6 bases, with 11 bases left in between. The CDR3 protein is CASSQDYNSNGYTF. CDR3 in DNA: TGTGCCAGCAGCCAAGATTACAACAGTAATGGCTACACCTTC.

The chain employs TRBV13 and TRBJ1-1; 8 bases agree with TRBD1. V shed 0 bases and J 4 bases; nucleotides not matched to a gene: 4. There are 15 residues in the CDR3. Per germline, CDR1 PRHDT and CDR2 FYEKMQ (reference sequence). The CDR3 DNA follows: TGTGCCAGCAGCTTAGGCCAGGGGGCCCCCACTGAAGCTTTCTTT. Translation gives CASSLGQGAPTEAFF.